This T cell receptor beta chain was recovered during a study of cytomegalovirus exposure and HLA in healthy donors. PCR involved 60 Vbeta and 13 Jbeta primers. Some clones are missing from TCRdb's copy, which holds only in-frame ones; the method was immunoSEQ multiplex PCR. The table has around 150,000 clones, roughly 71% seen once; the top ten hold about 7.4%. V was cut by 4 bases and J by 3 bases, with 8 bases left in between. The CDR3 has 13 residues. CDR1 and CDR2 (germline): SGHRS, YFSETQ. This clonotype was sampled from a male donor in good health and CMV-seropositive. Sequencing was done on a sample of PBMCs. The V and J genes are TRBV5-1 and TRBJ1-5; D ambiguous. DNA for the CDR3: TGCGCCAGCAGCGAACAACCCAATCAGCCCCAGCATTTT. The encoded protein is CASSEQPNQPQHF.